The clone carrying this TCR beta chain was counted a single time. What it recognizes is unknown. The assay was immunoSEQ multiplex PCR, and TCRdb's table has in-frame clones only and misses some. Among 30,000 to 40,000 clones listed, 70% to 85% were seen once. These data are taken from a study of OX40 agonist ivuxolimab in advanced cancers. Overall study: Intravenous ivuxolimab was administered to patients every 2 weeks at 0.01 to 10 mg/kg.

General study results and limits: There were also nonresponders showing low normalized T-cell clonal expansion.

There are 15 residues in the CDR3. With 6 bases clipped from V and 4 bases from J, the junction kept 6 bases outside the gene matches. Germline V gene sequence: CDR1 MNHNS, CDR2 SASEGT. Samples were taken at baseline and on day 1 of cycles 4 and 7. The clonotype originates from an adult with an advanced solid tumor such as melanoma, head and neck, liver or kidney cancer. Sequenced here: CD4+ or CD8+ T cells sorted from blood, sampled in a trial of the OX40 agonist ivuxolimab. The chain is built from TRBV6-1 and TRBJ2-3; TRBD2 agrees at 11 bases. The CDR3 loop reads CASSETSGAPDTQYF. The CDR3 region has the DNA TGTGCCAGCAGCGAGACTAGCGGGGCCCCAGATACGCAGTATTTT.